There are a few counts of the clone carrying this T cell receptor beta chain. Antigen specificity is unknown. The germline V and J ends were trimmed by 4 bases and 4 bases, with 17 bases remaining between them. Germline CDR1 SGHAT, CDR2 FQNNGV. The CDR3 sequence is 15 residues long. The data were obtained in a study of early T cells in non-severe SARS-CoV-2 infection. Study context: The study sequenced bulk RNA from unsorted whole blood, with chains unpaired.

Unique molecular identifiers were affixed to single, distinct cDNA molecules. TCRdb analysed the 5' RACE reads with MiXCR anew, one entry per CDR3 protein. The sample yields approximately 84,000 distinct CDR3 sequences, over 10% seen once. Study results and caveats: Anti-spike CD8 responses were favored by VDJdb matching, which missed private and CD4 specificities.

This TCR was recovered from an adult who was a healthcare worker with PCR-confirmed SARS-CoV-2 infection or an uninfected control (not recorded which). V and J are TRBV11-2 and TRBJ2-7; no firm D call. Sample: whole blood. CDR3 sequence reads: CASSSAARPRYEQYF. CDR3 nucleotide sequence: TGTGCCAGCAGCTCGGCCGCGAGGCCCCGATACGAGCAGTACTTC.